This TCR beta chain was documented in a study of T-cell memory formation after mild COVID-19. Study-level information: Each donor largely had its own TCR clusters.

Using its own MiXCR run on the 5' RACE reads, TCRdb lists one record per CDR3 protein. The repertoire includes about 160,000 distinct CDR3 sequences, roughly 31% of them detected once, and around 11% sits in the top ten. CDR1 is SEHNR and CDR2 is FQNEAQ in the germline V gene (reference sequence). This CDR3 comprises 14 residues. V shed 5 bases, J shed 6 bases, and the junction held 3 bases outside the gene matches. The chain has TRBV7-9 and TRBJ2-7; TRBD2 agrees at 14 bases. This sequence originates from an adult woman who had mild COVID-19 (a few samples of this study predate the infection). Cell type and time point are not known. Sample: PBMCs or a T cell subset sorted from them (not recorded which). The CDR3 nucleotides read TGTGCCAGCAGCGGGACTAGCGGGAGTCCCGAGCAGTACTTC. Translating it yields CASSGTSGSPEQYF.